Below are 20 T cell receptor beta chains sequenced from a single sample in a study of blood T cell repertoires in COVID-19. Clones were read by immunoSEQ multiplex PCR, and TCRdb kept only the in-frame ones, dropping some. The sample holds around 280,000 clones, around 89% seen once. Sequenced sample: PBMCs or T cells enriched from blood (not recorded which). These receptors were collected from a woman aged 18-30 years with acute COVID-19.

DNA of the CDR3: TGTGCCAGCAGCTTAGGGGGGAGGGCGAACACCGGGGAGCTGTTTTTT. This translates into CASSLGGRANTGELFF. This chain links TRBV7-2 with TRBJ2-2; 7 bases are shared with TRBD2. Germline CDR1 reads SGHTA; CDR2 reads FQGNSA. The CDR3 covers 16 residues. V shed 1 base and J 0 bases; nucleotides not matched to a gene: 2. Variable domain in full (rest from reference TRBV7-2 and TRBJ2-2): GAGVSQSPSNKVTEKGKDVELRCDPISGHTALYWYRQSLGQGLEFLIYFQGNSAPDKSGLPSDRFSAERTGGSVSTLTIQRTQQEDSAVYLCASSLGGRANTGELFFGEGSRLTVL.

This chain uses TRBV27 with TRBJ2-7; 7 nucleotides agree with TRBD1. The CDR3 length is 14 residues. With V trimmed by 1 base and J by 4 bases, 4 bases remained unmatched. Germline values: CDR1 MNHEY, CDR2 SMNVEV (reference sequence). CDR3 bases: TGTGCCAGCAGTTTATACAGGGGATGGTACGAGCAGTACTTC. Its protein is CASSLYRGWYEQYF.

This clone was seen only a few times. The J gene is TRBJ2-2, the V gene TRBV4-1; 10 positions match TRBD2. The CDR3 covers 19 residues. Germline-derived CDR1 and CDR2 are MGHRA and YSYEKL. Trimming cost V 4 bases and J 7 bases; bases outside gene matches: 18. CDR3 sequence: CASSRLRDSGRMPGGELFF. As DNA, the CDR3 is TGCGCCAGCAGCCGCCTTCGGGATAGCGGGAGGATGCCAGGCGGGGAGCTGTTTTTT.

The V call is TRBV7-9, the J call TRBJ1-6, with D possibly being TRBD1 (5 bases). CDR1 and CDR2 (germline): SEHNR, FQNEAQ (reference sequence). V gave up 1 base and J gave up 8 bases, with 12 bases separating them. The CDR3 totals 15 residues. CDR3 sequence reads: CASSLGSGGYSPLHF. The DNA for the CDR3 is TGTGCCAGCAGCTTAGGGTCGGGGGGGTATTCACCCCTCCACTTT.

The chain employs TRBV6-5 and TRBJ1-6, with D possibly TRBD1 on 6 matching bases. CDR1 is MNHEY, CDR2 SVGAGI, per germline. The V end was cut by 4 bases, the J end by 8 bases, with 15 bases between. The CDR3 loop spans 15 amino acids. The CDR3 DNA reads TGTGCCAGCAGTTGGCAGGCCTCAGGGGATTCACCCCTCCACTTT. Amino acid sequence: CASSWQASGDSPLHF.

In its sample, this clone was seen once. The chain has TRBV25-1 and TRBJ1-2; the match to TRBD1 covers 9 bases. CDR1 is MGHDK and CDR2 is SYGVNS in the germline V gene. The CDR3 contains 14 residues. Unmatched junction bases numbered 5, after V lost 3 bases and J lost 6 bases. The CDR3 loop is CASSETGGKNGYTF. CDR3 nucleotide sequence: TGTGCCAGCAGTGAGACAGGGGGGAAAAATGGCTACACCTTC.

J is TRBJ2-3 and V is TRBV7-3; perhaps TRBD2 as D (5 bases). The CDR3 is made up of 13 amino acids. CDR1 and CDR2 (germline): SGHTA, FQGTGA. V lost 5 bases to trimming and J lost 3 bases, with 9 bases between them. CDR3 loop: CASSGLVTDTQYF. The CDR3 coding sequence is TGTGCCAGCAGCGGACTGGTGACAGATACGCAGTATTTT.

The CDR3 sequence is CASSLSRLAVRTDTQYF. CDR3 nucleotide sequence: TGTGCCAGCAGTTTATCGAGGCTAGCGGTCCGCACAGATACGCAGTATTTT. The genes are TRBV27 and TRBJ2-3; TRBD2 aligns across 7 bases. The CDR3 loop spans 17 amino acids. V was clipped by 0 bases and J by 1 base; unmatched bases: 7. Looked up from germline, CDR1 is MNHEY and CDR2 is SMNVEV (reference sequence).

The rearrangement joins TRBV28 to TRBJ1-1, with D unresolved. Per germline, CDR1 MDHEN and CDR2 SYDVKM. This CDR3 region has 14 residues. V dropped 2 bases and J dropped 1 base, with 8 bases sitting between them. The CDR3 is CASSLNGGNTEAFF. DNA of the CDR3: TGTGCCAGCAGTTTAAACGGCGGGAACACTGAAGCTTTCTTT.

The chain links TRBV28 to TRBJ1-4, with D perhaps matching TRBD1 (5 bases). This CDR3 comprises 16 residues. V was clipped by 6 bases and J by 3 bases, with 17 bases between them. Germline CDR1 reads MDHEN; CDR2 reads SYDVKM. This CDR3 is CASSLTSGSPNEKLFF. The CDR3 DNA reads as TGTGCCAGCAGCCTCACGTCAGGGTCCCCTAATGAAAAACTGTTTTTT.

This rearrangement joins TRBV19 to TRBJ2-2; 8 nucleotides align to TRBD1. The germline V gene encodes CDR1 LNHDA and CDR2 SQIVND (reference sequence). V was pared by 9 bases and J by 3 bases, with 3 bases of the junction left unmatched. This CDR3 contains 13 residues. The CDR3 is CASGTGYTGELFF. The CDR3 DNA sequence: TGTGCCAGCGGGACAGGCTACACCGGGGAGCTGTTTTTT.

The rearrangement links TRBV14 to TRBJ1-1, with D hard to call. This CDR3 comprises 13 residues. CDR1 and CDR2 (germline): SGHDN, FVKESK. With 1 base removed from V and 12 bases from J, the gap between germline ends came to 15 bases. The CDR3 loop is CASSQVAVTRTFF. CDR3 nucleotides: TGTGCCAGCAGCCAAGTTGCAGTGACAAGAACTTTCTTT.

The CDR3, as DNA: TGTGCCAGCAGTCCTCGGACAGGGGTTAGTGAAAAACTGTTTTTT. Its translation is CASSPRTGVSEKLFF. The chain uses TRBV28 and TRBJ1-4; 9 bases agree with TRBD1. After removal of 5 bases from V and 7 bases from J, the junction contained 8 bases not matched to a gene. The CDR3 extends over 15 amino acids. CDR1 is MDHEN and CDR2 is SYDVKM in the germline V gene. Complete variable domain (other parts from reference TRBV28 and TRBJ1-4): DVKVTQSSRYLVKRTGEKVFLECVQDMDHENMFWYRQDPGLGLRLIYFSYDVKMKEKGDIPEGYSVSREKKERFSLILESASTNQTSMYLCASSPRTGVSEKLFFGSGTQLSVL.

The chain links TRBV19 to TRBJ1-4, with D maybe TRBD1 (6 bases). Trimming pared 9 bases from V and 0 bases from J, leaving 14 bases between. The CDR3 runs 15 residues. Germline V CDR1 and CDR2: LNHDA, SQIVND (reference sequence). CDR3 loop: CASRGGLATNEKLFF. The CDR3 nucleotides are TGTGCCAGCCGGGGGGGGCTCGCAACTAATGAAAAACTGTTTTTT.

V usage is TRBV18 and J usage is TRBJ2-7, with TRBD1 matching 9 bases. Germline V CDR1 and CDR2: KGHSH, LQKENI. J was trimmed by 3 bases and V by 3 bases; bases with no gene match: 6. CDR3 length equals 15 residues. The CDR3 bases are TGTGCCAGCTCACCGGGGACAGGGAATAACTACGAGCAGTACTTC. This translates into CASSPGTGNNYEQYF.

The chain recombines TRBV9 with TRBJ1-1; 9 nucleotides align to TRBD1. Germline-derived CDR1 and CDR2 are SGDLS and YYNGEE. This CDR3 spans 15 amino acids. The V gene end was trimmed by 2 bases and the J gene end by 1 base; junction bases not matched to a gene: 3. This chain's CDR3 is CASSVGDRANTEAFF. The DNA for the CDR3 is TGTGCCAGCAGCGTGGGGGACAGGGCGAACACTGAAGCTTTCTTT.

This rearrangement joins TRBV5-5 to TRBJ2-5; 8 nucleotides line up with TRBD1. V gave up 4 bases and J gave up 3 bases; unmatched junction bases: 11. This CDR3 region has 16 residues. Germline CDR1 is SGHKS and CDR2 is YYEKEE (reference sequence). The CDR3 nucleotides are TGTGCCAGCAGCCAAGATCCGGGACAGGTAAAAGAGACCCAGTACTTC. Translating it yields CASSQDPGQVKETQYF.

The CDR3 coding sequence is TGTGCCAGCAGCTTAGTGGGACTAGTTGATGATGAGCAGTTCTTC. Protein sequence: CASSLVGLVDDEQFF. This chain joins TRBV7-6 and TRBJ2-1; 8 bases agree with TRBD2. V was pared by 1 base and J by 8 bases, with 7 bases of the junction left unmatched. CDR1 SGHVS and CDR2 FNYEAQ come from the germline V gene. The CDR3 is made up of 15 amino acids. The full variable domain, its missing parts supplied by reference TRBV7-6 and TRBJ2-1, is GAGVSQSPRYKVTKRGQDVALRCDPISGHVSLYWYRQALGQGPEFLTYFNYEAQQDKSGLPNDRFSAERPEGSISTLTIQRTEQRDSAMYRCASSLVGLVDDEQFFGPGTRLTVL.

CDR3 protein: CASSLEGQGGDEQYF. CDR3 sequence (DNA): TGTGCCAGCAGTTTGGAAGGACAGGGTGGCGACGAGCAGTACTTC. The gene calls are TRBV27 and TRBJ2-7; 8 positions agree with TRBD1. The CDR3 contains 15 residues. The germline V gene encodes CDR1 MNHEY and CDR2 SMNVEV (reference sequence). V trimming: 3 bases; J trimming: 5 bases; junction bases outside the gene matches: 9.

This rearrangement joins TRBV29-1 to TRBJ2-1, with a possible D match to TRBD2 (5 bases). The germline gives CDR1 SQVTM, CDR2 ANQGSEA. The V end was cut by 7 bases, the J end by 10 bases, with 17 bases between. The CDR3 contains 12 residues. This chain's CDR3 is CSARTAGSEQFF. Written as DNA, the CDR3 is TGCAGCGCCCGGACTGCCGGTTCCGAGCAGTTCTTC.